What follows are 16 T cell receptor beta chains derived from one specimen sequenced in a study of CD8 T cells in ankylosing spondylitis. Which antigens these TCRs recognize remains unknown. TCRdb itself ran the 5' RACE reads through MiXCR, one entry per CDR3 protein. The sample yields 750,000 to 850,000 distinct CDR3 sequences, 10% to 15% seen once. Study results and caveats: Characteristic of ankylosing spondylitis blood, it appeared, was a TCR beta motif comprising 7 to 9 highly homologous variants.

The sample consisted of blood, either unsorted or a sorted T cell fraction (not recorded which). The receptors derive from a male donor with ankylosing spondylitis.

This chain uses TRBV7-9 with TRBJ2-7; TRBD1 is a possible D gene (6 bases). This CDR3 region has 14 residues. The V and J ends lost 4 bases and 2 bases respectively, with 12 bases between them. The germline V gene has CDR1 SEHNR and CDR2 FQNEAQ (reference sequence). CDR3 protein: CASSSLSGAYEQYF. DNA for the CDR3: TGTGCCAGCAGCTCACTCTCAGGGGCCTACGAGCAGTACTTC.

The rearrangement uses TRBV7-8 and TRBJ2-1, with 7 nucleotides matching TRBD1. Germline values: CDR1 SGHVS, CDR2 FQNEAQ. Losses at the gene ends were 1 base for V and 2 bases for J; bases not matched to a gene: 5. The CDR3 contains 16 residues. CDR3 sequence reads: CASSLGRGQPYNEQFF. CDR3 nucleotide sequence: TGTGCCAGCAGCTTAGGTAGGGGACAGCCCTACAATGAGCAGTTCTTC.

The chain's CDR3 is CASSLNAGPGETQYF. The CDR3 DNA is TGTGCCAGCAGCTTAAACGCAGGGCCGGGAGAGACCCAGTACTTC. This rearrangement joins TRBV7-3 to TRBJ2-5; D may be TRBD1 (5 bases). Germline V gives CDR1 SGHTA, CDR2 FQGTGA. The length of the CDR3 is 15 residues. The V gene lost 1 base and the J gene lost 4 bases, with 13 bases spanning the gap.

The rearrangement uses TRBV25-1 and TRBJ2-5; no definite D call. Trimming took off 3 bases at V and 5 bases at J, with 13 bases between the two ends. CDR1 and CDR2 from the germline V gene are MGHDK and SYGVNS. The CDR3 is made up of 14 amino acids. The CDR3 region has the DNA TGTGCCAGCAGTGATAGAACGGCCTATGAGACCCAGTACTTC. This encodes CASSDRTAYETQYF.

This clonotype was seen only a few times. This chain uses TRBV5-1 with TRBJ2-7; tentative D call: TRBD1 (5 bases). This CDR3 is built from 15 residues. Germline V CDR1 and CDR2: SGHRS, YFSETQ. Trimming removed 0 bases from V and 3 bases from J, with 13 bases in between. The CDR3 loop is CASSLAAGIRYEQYF. CDR3 nucleotides: TGCGCCAGCAGCTTGGCTGCAGGGATTCGCTACGAGCAGTACTTC.

A few counts support this clonotype. The V gene is TRBV6-1, the J gene TRBJ2-3; 12 bases line up with TRBD2. The CDR3 has 17 residues. V was clipped by 0 bases and J by 1 base; unmatched bases: 2. Germline V gives CDR1 MNHNS, CDR2 SASEGT. CDR3 sequence reads: CASSEARTSGGTDTQYF. The CDR3 DNA is TGTGCCAGCAGTGAAGCAAGGACTAGCGGGGGCACAGATACGCAGTATTTT.

This clonotype was recorded at least ten times. This chain connects TRBV29-1 to TRBJ1-1; 8 positions match TRBD1. The V segment lost 6 bases and the J segment 1 base; nucleotides outside the gene matches: 10. The CDR3 has 15 residues. Germline V gene data show CDR1 as SQVTM and CDR2 as ANQGSEA. CDR3 sequence (DNA): TGCAGCGTGGTAGGGACAGGAGGGGGGAACACTGAAGCTTTCTTT. Its translation: CSVVGTGGGNTEAFF.

This chain uses TRBV7-2 with TRBJ1-1; a weak D match, TRBD1 (6 bases). Trimming pared 5 bases from V and 0 bases from J, leaving 13 bases between. The CDR3 covers 15 residues. CDR1 is SGHTA, CDR2 FQGNSA, per germline. CDR3 sequence reads: CASSQQGTMNTEAFF. As DNA, the CDR3 is TGTGCCAGCAGCCAACAGGGTACGATGAACACTGAAGCTTTCTTT.

The rearrangement links TRBV5-1 to TRBJ1-1; D uncertain. Trimming stripped 4 bases from V and 4 bases from J, with 8 bases between. This CDR3 has 12 residues. Germline CDR1 is SGHRS and CDR2 is YFSETQ. The CDR3 is CASSEGSTEAFF. In nucleotides, the CDR3 is TGCGCCAGCAGCGAGGGTTCCACTGAAGCTTTCTTT.

This clonotype was counted a few times. The gene calls are TRBV4-3 and TRBJ2-1; D possibly corresponds to TRBD2 (7 bases). The CDR3 loop spans 16 amino acids. Germline loops: CDR1 LGHNA, CDR2 YSLEER. V was trimmed by 0 bases and J by 4 bases, leaving 13 bases between them. CDR3 DNA: TGCGCCAGCAGCCAAGATTCCAGGGGAGGGTACAATGAGCAGTTCTTC. Protein product: CASSQDSRGGYNEQFF.

The chain combines TRBV10-3 with TRBJ2-2, with D hard to call. The CDR3 is 14 amino acids. Trimming left V 8 bases short and J 0 bases short, with 10 bases between. The V gene's germline CDR1 is ENHRY and CDR2 SYGVKD. CDR3 nucleotides: TGTGCCATCCCTCGGGCAGCGAACACCGGGGAGCTGTTTTTT. As protein: CAIPRAANTGELFF.

The V call is TRBV3-1, the J call TRBJ2-4; a possible D gene is TRBD2 (7 bases). Germline V CDR1 and CDR2: LGHDT, YNNKEL (reference sequence). This CDR3 spans 14 amino acids. Trimming cost V 1 base and J 8 bases, with 12 bases left between them. The CDR3 loop reads CASSQGLGGDIQYF. DNA for the CDR3: TGTGCCAGCAGCCAAGGCTTAGGGGGGGACATTCAGTACTTC.

The chain couples TRBV10-2 to TRBJ2-2, with D maybe TRBD1 (6 bases). The CDR3 has 16 residues. Trimming cost V 6 bases and J 5 bases, with 19 bases left between them. Germline values: CDR1 WSHSY, CDR2 SAAADI. The DNA for the CDR3 is TGCGCCAGCAGCGACAGGACCGCTAGGGGAACCGGGGAGCTGTTTTTT. Translated, it gives CASSDRTARGTGELFF.

This clonotype showed up just a few times. This chain uses TRBV18 with TRBJ1-5; D may be TRBD1 (5 bases). With 2 bases removed from V and 4 bases from J, the gap between germline ends came to 9 bases. The CDR3 has 14 residues. Germline CDR1 and CDR2: KGHSH and LQKENI. CDR3 nucleotides: TGTGCCAGCTCACCAACCGGGACGAATCAGCCCCAGCATTTT. It encodes CASSPTGTNQPQHF. The full variable domain, its missing parts supplied by reference TRBV18 and TRBJ1-5, is NAGVMQNPRHLVRRRGQEARLRCSPMKGHSHVYWYRQLPEEGLKFMVYLQKENIIDESGMPKERFSAEFPKEGPSILRIQQVVRGDSAAYFCASSPTGTNQPQHFGDGTRLSIL.

A few counts support this clonotype. CDR3 protein: CASSSARQTNNEQFF. The DNA of the CDR3 is TGTGCCAGCAGCTCGGCCCGACAGACTAACAATGAGCAGTTCTTC. V gene TRBV7-8 combines with J gene TRBJ2-1; D assignment may be TRBD1 or TRBD2 (5 bases each). V was clipped by 4 bases and J by 5 bases, with 15 bases between them. The CDR3 spans 15 residues. Germline V gene lookup returns CDR1 SGHVS and CDR2 FQNEAQ.

This clonotype was recorded at least ten times. The V call is TRBV29-1, the J call TRBJ2-5, with D tentatively TRBD1 or TRBD2 (5 bases each). CDR3 size: 13 residues. V was clipped by 6 bases and J by 4 bases, with 15 bases between them. In germline, CDR1 is SQVTM, CDR2 ANQGSEA. The CDR3 reads CSVVEGPRETQYF. CDR3 in DNA: TGCAGCGTGGTAGAGGGGCCCAGAGAGACCCAGTACTTC. Using reference TRBV29-1 and TRBJ2-5 for the parts outside the CDR3, the full variable domain is SAVISQKPSRDICQRGTSLTIQCQVDSQVTMMFWYRQQPGQSLTLIATANQGSEATYESGFVIDKFPISRPNLTFSTLTVSNMSPEDSSIYLCSVVEGPRETQYFGPGTRLLVL.